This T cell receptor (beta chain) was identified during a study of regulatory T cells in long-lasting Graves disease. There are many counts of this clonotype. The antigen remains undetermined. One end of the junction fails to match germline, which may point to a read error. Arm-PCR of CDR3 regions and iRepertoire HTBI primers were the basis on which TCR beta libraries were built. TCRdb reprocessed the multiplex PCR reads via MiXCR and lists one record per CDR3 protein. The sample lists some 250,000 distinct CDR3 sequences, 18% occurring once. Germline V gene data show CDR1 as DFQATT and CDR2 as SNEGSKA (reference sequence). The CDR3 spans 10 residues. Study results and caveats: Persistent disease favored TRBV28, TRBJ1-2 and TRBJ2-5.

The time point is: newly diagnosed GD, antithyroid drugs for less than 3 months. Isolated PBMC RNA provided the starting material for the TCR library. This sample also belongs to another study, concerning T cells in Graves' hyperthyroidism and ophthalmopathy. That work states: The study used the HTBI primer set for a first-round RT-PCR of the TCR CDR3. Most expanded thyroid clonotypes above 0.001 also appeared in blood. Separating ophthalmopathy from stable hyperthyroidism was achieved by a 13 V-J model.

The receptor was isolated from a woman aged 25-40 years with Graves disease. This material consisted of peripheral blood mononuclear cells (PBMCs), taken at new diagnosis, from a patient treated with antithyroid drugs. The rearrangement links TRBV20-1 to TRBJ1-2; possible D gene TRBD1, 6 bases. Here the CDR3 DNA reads TGCAGTGCTAGAGGGGCAGGGGCATCCTTC. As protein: CSARGAGASF.